This T cell receptor (beta chain) originates from a study of T-cell memory formation after mild COVID-19. Study at large: Clustering of TCRs was largely donor specific. The study's findings and limits: Clones shrinking between day 15 and 85 showed a balanced CD4/CD8 split, and those that grew later tilted toward CD4+. The study detected some responding clones in pre-infection memory, suggesting cross-reactive memory joined.

Trimming removed 5 bases from V and 4 bases from J, with 11 bases in between. There are 13 residues in the CDR3. This clonotype was detected a few times. Its antigen is not identified. Using its own MiXCR run on the 5' RACE reads, TCRdb lists one record per CDR3 protein. The table has a few hundred thousand distinct CDR3 sequences, 20% seen once. This clonotype was sampled from a man aged 18-30 years who had mild COVID-19 (a few samples of this study predate the infection). Cell type and time point are not known. V and J are TRBV12-3 or TRBV12-4 and TRBJ1-2; D unclear. Sample: PBMCs or a T cell subset sorted from them (not recorded which). The CDR3 region has the DNA TGTGCCAGCAGTACACTCACTCGCTATGGCTACACCTTC. Amino acid sequence: CASSTLTRYGYTF.